This record covers a single T cell receptor beta chain. Antigen unknown. These data originate in a study of fetal regulatory T cell absence and autoimmunity. The protocol was immunoSEQ multiplex PCR, while the TCRdb copy is restricted to in-frame clones and leaves out a portion. Of approximately 94,000 clones in the sample, about 78% are singletons; the top ten hold 1.5% to 2.5%. Broader study findings: Pancreas TCRs were oligoclonally enriched versus cord blood, some clones over 95-fold. In IPEX syndrome, oligoclonal enrichment was read as supporting prenatal antigen-driven autoimmunity in the pancreas.

The CDR3 length is 18 residues. Per germline, CDR1 SGHVS and CDR2 FQNEAQ. The junction had 14 bases not matched to a gene; V was cut back by 4 bases and J by 3 bases. The receptor's source is a male donor with IPEX syndrome. This chain links TRBV7-8 with TRBJ2-7, with 11 bases fitting TRBD1. The specimen sequenced was pancreas tissue. The CDR3 loop reads CASSSRDRGYGNDYEQYF. For the CDR3, the DNA is TGTGCCAGCAGCTCGCGGGACAGGGGGTACGGAAATGACTACGAGCAGTACTTC.